This T cell receptor beta chain is drawn from a study of CD4 T cells in relation to SARS-CoV-2 and coronaviruses. The unexposed donors gave CD4+ T cells in about 2010-2019, prior to COVID-19. Data came from immunoSEQ multiplex PCR; TCRdb stores just in-frame clones and leaves some out. Of some 65,000 clones in the sample, around 87% were seen once. Sequenced: memory CD4+ T cells from PBMCs. The clonotype originates from a human donor in good health.

In DNA form, the CDR3 reads TGTGCCAGTCCACCGGGACAGACTTACGAGCAGTACTTC. Protein sequence: CASPPGQTYEQYF. The chain has TRBV6-4 and TRBJ2-7; 7 bases line up with TRBD1. This CDR3 contains 13 residues. V lost 9 bases, J lost 4 bases, and 9 bases stayed unmatched. CDR1 and CDR2 from the germline V gene are MRHNA and SNTAGT.